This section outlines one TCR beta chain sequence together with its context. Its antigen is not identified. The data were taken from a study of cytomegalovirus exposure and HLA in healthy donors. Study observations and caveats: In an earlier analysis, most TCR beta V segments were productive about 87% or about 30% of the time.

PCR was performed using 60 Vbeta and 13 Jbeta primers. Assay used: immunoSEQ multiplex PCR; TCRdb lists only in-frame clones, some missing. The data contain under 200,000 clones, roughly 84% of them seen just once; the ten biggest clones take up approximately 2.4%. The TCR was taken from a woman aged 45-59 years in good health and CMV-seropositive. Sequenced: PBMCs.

CDR3 residues: CASSPNPPGTSTDTQYF. The CDR3 nucleotides are TGCGCCAGCAGCCCAAATCCTCCCGGGACTAGCACAGATACGCAGTATTTT. The chain is built from TRBV5-1 and TRBJ2-3; a weak D match, TRBD2 (6 bases). The CDR3 is made up of 17 amino acids. The germline V gene has CDR1 SGHRS and CDR2 YFSETQ. The V and J ends lost 4 bases and 0 bases respectively, with 18 bases between them.